This paragraph covers one T cell receptor (beta chain) sequence. This entry belongs to a study of T-cell reconstitution after alpha-beta-depleted transplantation in children. The CDR3 contains 15 residues. CDR1 is MNHEY, CDR2 SVGAGI, per germline. V was pared by 2 bases and J by 2 bases, with 11 bases between. Preparation of the TCRbeta library used unique molecular identifiers. TCRdb re-called the PCR reads with MiXCR, one entry per CDR3 protein. The table has a few hundred thousand distinct CDR3 sequences, over 25% seen once. The sample in question was PBMCs, obtained before TCRalphabeta/CD19-depleted stem cell transplant. The chain is built from TRBV6-5 and TRBJ2-3; D tentatively fits TRBD1 or TRBD2 (5 bases each). The sequence came from a boy in the first two years of life with Wiskott-Aldrich syndrome, due to receive a stem cell transplant. The CDR3 loop reads CASSYLGTSTDTQYF. CDR3 DNA: TGTGCCAGCAGTTACCTGGGGACGTCCACAGATACGCAGTATTTT.